A single sample gave rise to the 29 T cell receptor beta chains below, sequenced in a study of cytomegalovirus exposure and HLA in healthy donors. Researchers ran the PCR with 60 Vbeta and 13 Jbeta primers. Libraries were prepared by immunoSEQ multiplex PCR; TCRdb keeps only in-frame clonotypes and omits some of them. The sample carries approximately 120,000 clones, about four fifths recorded once. The sequenced sample was PBMCs. The origin of the receptors is a woman aged 55-70 years in good health and CMV-seropositive.

The chain has TRBV5-8 and TRBJ1-2; possible D gene TRBD1, 6 bases. With 5 bases removed from V and 7 bases from J, the gap between germline ends came to 18 bases. Germline values: CDR1 SGHTS, CDR2 YDEGEE. The CDR3 consists of 14 residues. Written as DNA, the CDR3 is TGTGCCAGCAGTACCGGGACACCAAGCGCTGGCTACACCTTC. It translates to CASSTGTPSAGYTF.

This clone was seen a handful of times. The chain has TRBV6-6 and TRBJ2-7, with 8 bases that match TRBD1. This CDR3 is 14 amino acids long. The V and J ends lost 9 bases and 6 bases, in that order; junction bases with no gene match: 13. Per germline, CDR1 MNHNY and CDR2 SVGAGI (reference sequence). CDR3 nucleotide sequence: TGTGCCAGTAAGCAGGGGGCGCGTTTAACCGAGCAGTACTTC. It specifies CASKQGARLTEQYF.

The chain has TRBV19 and TRBJ1-2; perhaps TRBD1 as D (6 bases). The CDR3 extends over 13 amino acids. Germline lookup yields CDR1 LNHDA and CDR2 SQIVND (reference sequence). With 9 bases removed from V and 3 bases from J, the gap between germline ends came to 14 bases. CDR3 loop: CASSWRQDYGYTF. DNA for the CDR3: TGTGCCAGCAGCTGGAGACAGGACTATGGCTACACCTTC.

As regards this clone: The junction differs from germline at one of its ends, possibly a read error. The gene calls are TRBV7-9 and TRBJ2-2, with 8 bases matching TRBD2. Germline CDR1 and CDR2: SEHNR and FQNEAQ (reference sequence). The CDR3 contains 16 residues. The CDR3 region is CSSSSFSGVDTGELFF. CDR3 in DNA: TGTTCCAGCAGCTCCTTTAGCGGGGTCGACACCGGGGAGCTGTTTTTT.

V and J are TRBV7-2 and TRBJ2-3; 11 positions match TRBD2. CDR1 and CDR2 (germline): SGHTA, FQGNSA. The CDR3 has 15 amino acids. After removal of 4 bases from V and 6 bases from J, the junction contained 6 bases not matched to a gene. Written as DNA, the CDR3 is TGTGCCAGCAGCTCCCTAGCGGGAGGTCCGGATACGCAGTATTTT. Its protein is CASSSLAGGPDTQYF.

The chain carries TRBV5-8 and TRBJ1-5, with D maybe TRBD1 (6 bases). Trimming took off 0 bases at V and 7 bases at J, with 17 bases between the two ends. Germline V lookup: CDR1 SGHTS, CDR2 YDEGEE. The CDR3 has 16 residues. The CDR3 spells CASSLDQGRRLQPQHF. The CDR3 nucleotides read TGTGCCAGCAGCTTGGATCAGGGGCGGAGGTTGCAGCCCCAGCATTTT.

This chain uses TRBV6-5 with TRBJ2-7; tentatively, D is TRBD2 (7 bases). Per the germline V gene, CDR1 is MNHEY and CDR2 is SVGAGI. The CDR3 consists of 13 residues. Deletions cut 8 bases from V and 3 bases from J, with 14 bases between. CDR3 amino acids: CASGRGYDYEQYF. The DNA of the CDR3 is TGTGCCAGCGGGAGGGGGTACGACTACGAGCAGTACTTC.

The rearrangement uses TRBV19 and TRBJ1-1; D ambiguous. Trimming shortened V by 2 bases and J by 3 bases, and 7 bases separated the two germline ends. This CDR3 has 13 residues. Germline values: CDR1 LNHDA, CDR2 SQIVND (reference sequence). The CDR3 DNA sequence: TGTGCCAGTAGTATAACAGCGGACACTGAAGCTTTCTTT. This gives the protein CASSITADTEAFF.

The V gene is TRBV29-1, the J gene TRBJ2-5; TRBD1 might be the D (5 bases). Trimming shortened V by 6 bases and J by 2 bases, and 16 bases separated the two germline ends. The CDR3 is made up of 14 amino acids. Germline V lookup: CDR1 SQVTM, CDR2 ANQGSEA. The CDR3 region is CSVTRRGLQETQYF. CDR3 in DNA: TGCAGCGTAACTCGAAGGGGCCTACAAGAGACCCAGTACTTC.

The chain uses TRBV7-9 and TRBJ2-7, with 11 bases identical to TRBD2. V lost 5 bases and J lost 6; bases outside the gene matches: 6. Germline values: CDR1 SEHNR, CDR2 FQNEAQ (reference sequence). This CDR3 has 14 amino acids. CDR3 amino acids: CASSQLAGVGEQYF. CDR3 bases: TGTGCCAGCAGCCAACTAGCGGGAGTGGGCGAGCAGTACTTC. The complete variable domain, with remaining parts taken from reference TRBV7-9 and TRBJ2-7, reads DTGVSQNPRHKITKRGQNVTFRCDPISEHNRLYWYRQTLGQGPEFLTYFQNEAQLEKSRLLSDRFSAERPKGSFSTLEIQRTEQGDSAMYLCASSQLAGVGEQYFGPGTRLTVT.

Comments on this clone: Germline and junction disagree at one end, which may indicate a read error. The chain employs TRBV5-1 and TRBJ2-7, with TRBD1 matching 8 bases. The CDR3 loop spans 14 amino acids. Germline V CDR1 and CDR2: SGHRS, YFSETQ. CDR3 loop: CANSLGGQGYEQYF. CDR3 bases: TGCGCCAACAGCTTGGGAGGACAGGGCTACGAGCAGTACTTC. The entire variable domain, with the rest obtained from reference TRBV5-1 and TRBJ2-7, is as follows: KAGVTQTPRYLIKTRGQQVTLSCSPISGHRSVSWYQQTPGQGLQFLFEYFSETQRNKGNFPGRFSGRQFSNSRSEMNVSTLELGDSALYLCANSLGGQGYEQYFGPGTRLTVT.

The chain joins TRBV7-9 to TRBJ2-3; 9 bases are a match to TRBD2. This CDR3 spans 18 amino acids. Germline V gives CDR1 SEHNR, CDR2 FQNEAQ (reference sequence). V gave up 1 base and J gave up 3 bases; unmatched junction bases: 11. The CDR3 spells CASSLGVDGLATTDTQYF. The CDR3 region has the DNA TGTGCCAGCAGCTTAGGGGTCGACGGACTAGCGACGACAGATACGCAGTATTTT.

This clone has a handful of counts. V gene TRBV7-9 combines with J gene TRBJ2-7, with a tentative D call TRBD1 (6 bases). The CDR3 is 15 residues long. CDR1 is SEHNR and CDR2 is FQNEAQ in the germline V gene (reference sequence). Trimming took off 0 bases at V and 3 bases at J, with 12 bases between the two ends. The CDR3 DNA reads TGTGCCAGCAGCTTAGCGCAGGGGAAATACTACGAGCAGTACTTC. Its translation is CASSLAQGKYYEQYF. Full variable domain (outside the CDR3, taken from reference TRBV7-9 and TRBJ2-7): DTGVSQNPRHKITKRGQNVTFRCDPISEHNRLYWYRQTLGQGPEFLTYFQNEAQLEKSRLLSDRFSAERPKGSFSTLEIQRTEQGDSAMYLCASSLAQGKYYEQYFGPGTRLTVT.

The J gene is TRBJ1-4, the V gene TRBV18; tentatively, D is TRBD1 (6 bases). Germline loops: CDR1 KGHSH, CDR2 LQKENI. The CDR3 has 15 residues. Trimming took 3 bases from V and 8 from J, leaving 16 bases between them. DNA of the CDR3: TGTGCCAGCTCACCCGGGGCTGGGGGCCAGGAAAAACTGTTTTTT. Its translation: CASSPGAGGQEKLFF.

The gene calls are TRBV5-4 and TRBJ2-1, with 7 bases matching TRBD2. Trimming removed 0 bases from V and 6 bases from J; junction bases left unmatched: 3. The CDR3 totals 14 residues. Germline V CDR1 and CDR2: SGHNT, YYREEE (reference sequence). The CDR3 DNA reads as TGTGCCAGCAGCTTGGCCAGGGAGGGCAATGAGCAGTTCTTC. Translated, it gives CASSLAREGNEQFF.

The chain carries TRBV27 and TRBJ1-5, with TRBD1 identical over 7 bases. V dropped 2 bases and J dropped 9; count of bases not matched to a gene: 4. CDR1 is MNHEY, CDR2 SMNVEV, per germline (reference sequence). The CDR3 consists of 13 residues. CDR3 sequence reads: CASSLEGGGPQHF. CDR3 DNA: TGTGCCAGCAGTTTAGAAGGGGGCGGGCCCCAGCATTTT.

Details on this clone: The junction does not match germline at one end; this may be a read error. This sample includes further DNA sequences coding for the same CDR3. The chain couples TRBV15 to TRBJ2-1; 7 bases align to TRBD2. The CDR3 length is 16 residues. Per germline, CDR1 LNHNV and CDR2 YYDKDF (reference sequence). The CDR3 bases are TGTGCTACCAGCAGAGATCGTGCGGGAGTCAGAAATGAGCAGTTCTTC. As protein: CATSRDRAGVRNEQFF.

This chain uses TRBV7-9 with TRBJ2-3, with D perhaps matching TRBD1 (5 bases). Germline values: CDR1 SEHNR, CDR2 FQNEAQ (reference sequence). There are 16 residues in the CDR3. V lost 5 bases, J lost 3 bases, and 18 bases lay in between. CDR3 sequence (DNA): TGTGCCAGCAGCCCCAACCGCAGGGCGCGGACAGATACGCAGTATTTT. As protein: CASSPNRRARTDTQYF.

This chain connects TRBV5-4 to TRBJ2-7, with D perhaps TRBD1 (6 bases). Germline V CDR1 and CDR2: SGHNT, YYREEE (reference sequence). V was clipped by 4 bases and J by 5 bases, with 13 bases between them. This CDR3 comprises 13 residues. Written as DNA, the CDR3 is TGTGCCAGCAGCACACAGGGTCCCAACGAGCAGTACTTC. This codes for CASSTQGPNEQYF.

The rearrangement links TRBV9 to TRBJ1-2; possibly TRBD1 for D (5 bases). Trimming cost V 3 bases and J 5 bases, with 8 bases left between them. This CDR3 spans 12 amino acids. CDR1 and CDR2 from the germline V gene are SGDLS and YYNGEE. The DNA of the CDR3 is TGTGCCAGCAGCGCAGGGTTTTATGGCTACACCTTC. It translates to CASSAGFYGYTF.

The V and J genes are TRBV11-2 and TRBJ2-1, with a tentative D call TRBD2 (6 bases). The V gene's germline CDR1 is SGHAT and CDR2 FQNNGV. The CDR3 runs to 14 residues. The ends were cut back, 2 bases at V and 7 bases at J, with 12 bases in the middle. The CDR3 region has the DNA TGTGCCAGCAGCTTAAATCGGGGGTCTAATGAGCAGTTCTTC. Amino acids: CASSLNRGSNEQFF.

The chain has TRBV4-3 and TRBJ1-2; D is possibly TRBD1 (6 bases). The CDR3 loop spans 14 amino acids. Trimming shortened V by 2 bases and J by 5 bases, and 12 bases separated the two germline ends. CDR1 and CDR2 (germline): LGHNA, YSLEER. The CDR3 DNA is TGCGCCAGCAGCCAAACAGGGAGAGGGTATGGCTACACCTTC. It specifies CASSQTGRGYGYTF.

As for this clone: Sequence at one end of the junction differs from germline and may be a read error. The rearrangement joins TRBV4-1 to TRBJ2-2; 9 nucleotides agree with TRBD2. The CDR3 totals 16 residues. The germline CDR1 and CDR2 sequences are MGHRA and YSYEKL. CDR3 DNA: TGCGCCAGCGCCCCGAAGGGCGGGGGGGGGACCGGGAAGCTGTTTTTT. Translating gives CASAPKGGGGTGKLFF.

CDR3 coding DNA: TGTGCCAGCTCACCACCTAGGGGGACCACAGATACGCAGTATTTT. Encoded protein: CASSPPRGTTDTQYF. V and J are TRBV18 and TRBJ2-3; D may be TRBD1 (6 bases). The V end was cut by 0 bases, the J end by 2 bases, with 9 bases between. CDR1 and CDR2 (germline): KGHSH, LQKENI. There are 15 residues in the CDR3.

The chain recombines TRBV27 with TRBJ1-4, with 8 bases matching TRBD1. Germline CDR1 is MNHEY and CDR2 is SMNVEV (reference sequence). Losses at the gene ends were 3 bases for V and 8 bases for J; bases not matched to a gene: 14. The CDR3 length is 17 residues. The CDR3 DNA reads as TGTGCCAGCAGTTTTGACCCTATCTCAGGGGGCAGGGAAAAACTGTTTTTT. Translation gives CASSFDPISGGREKLFF. The whole variable domain, filled in from reference TRBV27 and TRBJ1-4, reads EAQVTQNPRYLITVTGKKLTVTCSQNMNHEYMSWYRQDPGLGLRQIYYSMNVEVTDKGDVPEGYKVSRKEKRNFPLILESPSPNQTSLYFCASSFDPISGGREKLFFGSGTQLSVL.

V usage is TRBV5-1 and J usage is TRBJ1-4; TRBD1 matches at 7 bases. Germline V gene lookup returns CDR1 SGHRS and CDR2 YFSETQ. The CDR3 covers 14 residues. Losses at the gene ends were 4 bases for V and 6 bases for J; bases not matched to a gene: 6. The CDR3 DNA reads as TGCGCCAGCAGCCCAACAGGGGCTGATGAAAAACTGTTTTTT. Its protein product is CASSPTGADEKLFF.

V usage is TRBV13 and J usage is TRBJ2-7; 9 bases line up with TRBD2. CDR3 length: 15 residues. Germline assignment: CDR1 PRHDT and CDR2 FYEKMQ (reference sequence). Trimming removed 2 bases from V and 4 bases from J; junction bases left unmatched: 6. The CDR3 spells CASSLRASGKYEQYF. CDR3 DNA sequence: TGTGCCAGCAGCTTACGGGCTAGCGGGAAATACGAGCAGTACTTC.

J is TRBJ2-4 and V is TRBV29-1; 11 bases are a match to TRBD1. Germline CDR1 and CDR2: SQVTM and ANQGSEA. V was pared by 6 bases and J by 8 bases, with 9 bases of the junction left unmatched. The CDR3 runs to 14 residues. In nucleotides, the CDR3 is TGCAGCGTGCGGACAGGGGGCGCGTTAGACATTCAGTACTTC. As protein: CSVRTGGALDIQYF.

This clone has a handful of counts. The V and J genes are TRBV19 and TRBJ1-1, with TRBD1 matching 7 bases. Germline CDR1 and CDR2: LNHDA and SQIVND (reference sequence). The trim removed 7 bases at V and 1 base at J, leaving 6 bases unmatched. The CDR3 is 14 amino acids. This CDR3 is CASIPGQKNTEAFF. The DNA for the CDR3 is TGTGCCAGTATTCCGGGACAGAAGAACACTGAAGCTTTCTTT.